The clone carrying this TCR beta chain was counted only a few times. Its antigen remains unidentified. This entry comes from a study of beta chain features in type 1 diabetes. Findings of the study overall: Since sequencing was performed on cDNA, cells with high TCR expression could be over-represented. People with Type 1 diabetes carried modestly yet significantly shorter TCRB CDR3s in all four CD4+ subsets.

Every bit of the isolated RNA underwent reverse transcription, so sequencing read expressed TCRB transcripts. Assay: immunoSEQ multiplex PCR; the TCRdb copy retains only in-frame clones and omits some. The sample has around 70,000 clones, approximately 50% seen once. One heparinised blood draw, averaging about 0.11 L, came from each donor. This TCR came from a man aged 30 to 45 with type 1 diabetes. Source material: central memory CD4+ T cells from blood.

The DNA of the CDR3 is TGCGCCAGCAGCCTCAGACAGGGTCAATTGGCCGGGGAGCTGTTTTTT. It translates to CASSLRQGQLAGELFF. The genes are TRBV4-1 and TRBJ2-2; 7 bases agree with TRBD1. The germline V gene has CDR1 MGHRA and CDR2 YSYEKL. Losses at the gene ends were 4 bases for V and 6 bases for J; bases not matched to a gene: 11. The CDR3 has 16 amino acids.